Presented here are 17 T cell receptor beta chains from one specimen sequenced in a study of T cells after yellow fever vaccination. TCRdb used MiXCR to reprocess the 5' RACE reads, holding one entry per CDR3 protein. There are about 50,000 distinct CDR3 sequences in the sample; about 7.9% occur only once, and 28% lies in the top ten. Source: CD8+ T cells sorted from PBMCs, taken roughly 15 days after the first yellow fever vaccination. The receptors stem from a man between 18 and 35 years old who received the YFV17D yellow fever vaccine.

This clonotype was seen ten or more times. The chain combines TRBV5-5 with TRBJ1-2; 7 positions match TRBD1. Trimming cost V 1 base and J 4 bases; bases outside gene matches: 4. The CDR3 loop spans 14 amino acids. Looked up from germline, CDR1 is SGHKS and CDR2 is YYEKEE (reference sequence). CDR3 sequence: CASSLWPGGYGYTF. Written as DNA, the CDR3 is TGTGCCAGCAGCTTGTGGCCAGGGGGCTATGGCTACACCTTC.

The chain is built from TRBV19 and TRBJ2-3; weak D call: TRBD2 (6 bases). Germline CDR1 and CDR2: LNHDA and SQIVND (reference sequence). Between the trimmed V and J ends, which lost 8 bases and 1 base, there was a span of 13 bases. This CDR3 has 14 amino acids. CDR3 nucleotides: TGTGCCAGTGGTCGGCGGGGCGGCACAGATACGCAGTATTTT. As protein: CASGRRGGTDTQYF.

This clonotype was observed a single time. This may be a read error: a much more frequent sequence differs by one nucleotide. V usage is TRBV29-1 and J usage is TRBJ2-1; TRBD1 agrees at 8 bases. This CDR3 is 14 amino acids long. Germline V CDR1 and CDR2: SQVTM, ANQGSEA. The V segment lost 6 bases and the J segment 6 bases; nucleotides outside the gene matches: 10. The CDR3 DNA reads TGCAGCGTCGGGAACAGGGGGGACTCCAATGAGCAGTTCTTC. Translating gives CSVGNRGDSNEQFF.

The table lists this clonotype with a few counts. The chain carries TRBV7-9 and TRBJ1-3, with D uncertain. The CDR3 sequence is 17 residues long. Germline loops: CDR1 SEHNR, CDR2 FQNEAQ (reference sequence). Trimming cost V 5 bases and J 0 bases, with 17 bases left between them. The CDR3 nucleotides are TGTGCCAGCAGCCCCCCTTTCGGCAGACCCTCTGGAAACACCATATATTTT. Protein sequence: CASSPPFGRPSGNTIYF.

To note about this clonotype: A read error is possible here, since a much larger clone lies one base away. V gene TRBV7-9 combines with J gene TRBJ2-1; D is tentatively TRBD1 or TRBD2 (6 bases each). CDR3 length: 13 amino acids. Germline V gene data show CDR1 as SEHNR and CDR2 as FQNEAQ (reference sequence). CDR3: CASREEGGHEHFF. CDR3 in DNA: TGTGCCAGCAGAGAGGAGGGGGGCCATGAGCATTTCTTC.

This clonotype occurred many times. The rearrangement joins TRBV5-1 to TRBJ2-3; 11 bases agree with TRBD2. Germline V gene sequence: CDR1 SGHRS, CDR2 YFSETQ. The CDR3 totals 18 residues. The V segment lost 1 base and the J segment 0 bases; nucleotides outside the gene matches: 7. As DNA, the CDR3 is TGCGCCAGCAGCTTGAAACTAGCGGGGGCCTATAGCACAGATACGCAGTATTTT. Its protein product is CASSLKLAGAYSTDTQYF.

This clonotype has a count of ten or more. The chain uses TRBV11-2 and TRBJ2-1, with D perhaps TRBD2 (5 bases). Trimming pared 0 bases from V and 8 bases from J, leaving 14 bases between. The CDR3 is 15 residues long. Per germline, CDR1 SGHAT and CDR2 FQNNGV. CDR3 protein: CASSLDRRAGDEQFF. The CDR3, as DNA: TGTGCCAGCAGCTTAGATCGGCGGGCGGGCGATGAGCAGTTCTTC.

In its sample, this clonotype was seen many times. The chain has TRBV5-4 and TRBJ2-7, with 10 bases aligning to TRBD2. The length of the CDR3 is 15 residues. The germline V gene has CDR1 SGHNT and CDR2 YYREEE (reference sequence). Trimming removed 3 bases from V and 5 bases from J; junction bases left unmatched: 8. The CDR3 sequence is CASSYTGTSEHEQYV. The DNA of the CDR3 is TGTGCCAGCAGCTATACCGGGACTAGCGAACACGAGCAGTACGTC.

Ten or more counts support this clonotype. The chain is built from TRBV12-3 or TRBV12-4 and TRBJ2-1; D gene unclear. This CDR3 is built from 12 residues. The V gene lost 8 bases and the J gene lost 12 bases, with 17 bases spanning the gap. CDR3 protein: CASSEGSRTQFF. The CDR3 DNA reads as TGTGCCAGCTCCGAAGGCAGTAGGACGCAGTTCTTC.

There are many counts of this clonotype. The chain employs TRBV4-3 and TRBJ2-3; 9 bases are shared with TRBD2. The V gene end was trimmed by 0 bases and the J gene end by 5 bases; junction bases not matched to a gene: 3. From germline, CDR1 is LGHNA and CDR2 YSLEER. The CDR3 has 15 residues. CDR3 sequence: CASSQDGTSQDTQYF. CDR3 coding DNA: TGCGCCAGCAGCCAAGATGGGACTAGCCAAGATACGCAGTATTTT.

This clonotype has just one count. This rearrangement joins TRBV4-1 to TRBJ2-1; D is tentatively TRBD1 or TRBD2 (6 bases each). This CDR3 spans 16 amino acids. Germline CDR1 reads MGHRA; CDR2 reads YSYEKL. Trimming removed 1 base at V and 7 bases at J, with 17 bases between. CDR3 amino acids: CASSQGDGGLNNEQFF. CDR3 DNA sequence: TGCGCCAGCAGCCAAGGTGATGGGGGGCTAAATAATGAGCAGTTCTTC.

This clonotype was seen many times. The CDR3 region is CASSSRIDQPEVTGELFF. The CDR3 DNA sequence: TGTGCCAGCAGCTCCCGAATAGACCAACCAGAGGTCACCGGGGAGCTGTTTTTT. The chain has TRBV11-2 and TRBJ2-2; D is unclear. The CDR3 contains 18 residues. Germline V gene sequence: CDR1 SGHAT, CDR2 FQNNGV. Deletions cut 4 bases from V and 4 bases from J, with 22 bases between.

This clonotype was recorded a few times. This chain connects TRBV6-5 to TRBJ1-2; 8 bases are shared with TRBD1. The germline V gene has CDR1 MNHEY and CDR2 SVGAGI. V dropped 4 bases and J dropped 2; count of bases not matched to a gene: 3. The CDR3 loop spans 14 amino acids. The CDR3 spells CASSLAGGNYGYTF. The DNA of the CDR3 is TGTGCCAGCAGTTTGGCAGGGGGCAACTATGGCTACACCTTC.

This clonotype was counted ten times or more. This rearrangement joins TRBV4-1 to TRBJ1-5; unclear D gene. Germline loops: CDR1 MGHRA, CDR2 YSYEKL. The CDR3 spans 13 residues. V was clipped by 0 bases and J by 7 bases, with 7 bases between them. The CDR3 nucleotides read TGCGCCAGCAGCCAAGAGGGGAAGCAGCCCCAGCATTTT. Encoded protein: CASSQEGKQPQHF.

Ten or more counts support this clonotype. This chain joins TRBV10-3 and TRBJ2-3, with TRBD1 matching 7 bases. The J segment lost 3 bases and the V segment lost 6 bases, leaving 6 bases of the junction unmatched. The germline CDR1 and CDR2 sequences are ENHRY and SYGVKD. This CDR3 has 14 residues. CDR3 in DNA: TGTGCCATCAGCGAGGGGGCCGGTACAGATACGCAGTATTTT. Protein: CAISEGAGTDTQYF.

V usage is TRBV5-4 and J usage is TRBJ2-5; 13 positions agree with TRBD2. There are 15 residues in the CDR3. With V trimmed by 4 bases and J by 5 bases, 5 bases remained unmatched. CDR1 is SGHNT, CDR2 YYREEE, per germline (reference sequence). In DNA form, the CDR3 reads TGTGCCAGCAGCCCCGGACTAGCGGGGGTTGAGACCCAGTACTTC. It specifies CASSPGLAGVETQYF.

The chain uses TRBV5-1 and TRBJ2-3; D uncertain. The length of the CDR3 is 12 residues. CDR1 is SGHRS and CDR2 is YFSETQ in the germline V gene. V lost 2 bases and J 4 bases, leaving 5 bases between the germline ends. The chain's CDR3 is CASSFNADTQYF. The DNA for the CDR3 is TGCGCCAGCAGCTTTAATGCAGATACGCAGTATTTT. The complete variable domain, with remaining parts taken from reference TRBV5-1 and TRBJ2-3, reads KAGVTQTPRYLIKTRGQQVTLSCSPISGHRSVSWYQQTPGQGLQFLFEYFSETQRNKGNFPGRFSGRQFSNSRSEMNVSTLELGDSALYLCASSFNADTQYFGPGTRLTVL.